Listed below are T cell receptor beta chains from one sample, sequenced in a study of blood T cell repertoires in COVID-19. Sequencing was performed with immunoSEQ multiplex PCR; in TCRdb, only in-frame clones are kept and a portion is missing. The table records about 170,000 clones, about 74% of them present only once. Sequenced input: peripheral blood. The receptors derive from a woman at least 80 years old with acute or convalescent COVID-19. CDR3s include the opening cysteine and the closing phenylalanine or tryptophan. Some rows mark clone size as missing; the rest say once, few, many or name a class of expanded clone.

cdr3_aa: CASSLAPGQGAGENQPQHF
clone_size: .
cdr3_length: 19
v_call: TRBV5-6
j_call: TRBJ1-5

cdr3_aa: CASSEAPPTSGRVPGELFF
clone_size: few
cdr3_length: 19
v_call: TRBV2
j_call: TRBJ2-2

cdr3_aa: CASSGSGMVRDTQYF
clone_size: .
cdr3_length: 15
v_call: TRBV9
j_call: TRBJ2-3

cdr3_aa: CASSGQRGTEAFF
clone_size: .
cdr3_length: 13
v_call: TRBV28
j_call: TRBJ1-1

cdr3_aa: CASSQTLTGPGELFF
clone_size: .
cdr3_length: 15
v_call: TRBV5-1
j_call: TRBJ2-2

cdr3_aa: CSVESRYEQYF
clone_size: .
cdr3_length: 11
v_call: TRBV29-1
j_call: TRBJ2-7

cdr3_aa: CASSLLAGGLDTQYF
clone_size: .
cdr3_length: 15
v_call: TRBV28
j_call: TRBJ2-3

cdr3_aa: CASSVEPNLNYGYTF
clone_size: once
cdr3_length: 15
v_call: TRBV9
j_call: TRBJ1-2

cdr3_aa: CASKMDRSGNTIYF
clone_size: .
cdr3_length: 14
v_call: TRBV6-5
j_call: TRBJ1-3

cdr3_aa: CASSAQTVNTEAFF
clone_size: .
cdr3_length: 14
v_call: TRBV7-9
j_call: TRBJ1-1

cdr3_aa: CASSPASGGKAFF
clone_size: .
cdr3_length: 13
v_call: TRBV18
j_call: TRBJ1-1

cdr3_aa: CAWSDDRGFQFF
clone_size: .
cdr3_length: 12
v_call: TRBV30
j_call: TRBJ2-1

cdr3_aa: CASRPWGENTGELFF
clone_size: once
cdr3_length: 15
v_call: TRBV6-5
j_call: TRBJ2-2

cdr3_aa: CASSQIGRTSVYEQYF
clone_size: few
cdr3_length: 16
v_call: TRBV3-1/TRBV3-2
j_call: TRBJ2-7

cdr3_aa: CASSSGTGAQQVAFF
clone_size: .
cdr3_length: 15
v_call: TRBV5-1
j_call: TRBJ1-1

cdr3_aa: CAISRTGTNTEAFF
clone_size: few
cdr3_length: 14
v_call: TRBV10-3
j_call: TRBJ1-1

cdr3_aa: CASSLAGMEQFF
clone_size: .
cdr3_length: 12
v_call: TRBV11-3
j_call: TRBJ2-1